These 14 T cell receptor beta chains originate from one sample sequenced in a study of T cell responses to AZD1222 COVID-19 vaccine. Some clones are missing from TCRdb's copy, which holds only in-frame ones; the method was immunoSEQ multiplex PCR. Here the sample spans around 140,000 clones, roughly nine tenths being singletons. Material: peripheral blood, obtained on day 0 of AZD1222 vaccination. All receptors derive from an adult in good health.

J is TRBJ1-6 and V is TRBV9; D is undetermined. CDR3 size: 14 residues. Trimming took 1 base from V and 5 from J, leaving 7 bases between them. Germline-derived CDR1 and CDR2 are SGDLS and YYNGEE. The CDR3 sequence: CASSVTQDNSPLHF. The CDR3 DNA follows: TGTGCCAGCAGCGTAACTCAGGATAATTCACCCCTCCACTTT.

The chain couples TRBV9 to TRBJ2-5; D remains ambiguous. V was clipped by 2 bases and J by 3 bases, with 11 bases between them. The length of the CDR3 is 14 residues. CDR1 and CDR2 from the germline V gene are SGDLS and YYNGEE. The DNA of the CDR3 is TGTGCCAGCAGCGTTCGCCCATTTAAAGAGACCCAGTACTTC. This translates into CASSVRPFKETQYF.

The chain joins TRBV27 to TRBJ1-6, with D possibly matching TRBD1 (6 bases). V lost 7 bases, J lost 7 bases, and 14 bases lay in between. The CDR3 sequence is 14 residues long. Germline assignment: CDR1 MNHEY and CDR2 SMNVEV (reference sequence). The CDR3 DNA is TGTGCCAGCAAAAGAGGACAGCCCAATTCACCCCTCCACTTT. This encodes CASKRGQPNSPLHF.

The J gene is TRBJ1-2, the V gene TRBV24-1; TRBD1 might be the D (6 bases). Germline V gene sequence: CDR1 KGHDR, CDR2 SFDVKD. The CDR3 runs to 13 residues. Trimming took 6 bases from V and 7 from J, leaving 14 bases between them. CDR3 DNA sequence: TGTGCCACCAGTATCAGAACAGGGAGTGGCTACACCTTC. Translating it yields CATSIRTGSGYTF.

The J gene is TRBJ1-1, the V gene TRBV11-2, with D possibly being TRBD1 (6 bases). Trimming pared 3 bases from V and 1 base from J, leaving 9 bases between. Germline V CDR1 and CDR2: SGHAT, FQNNGV. The CDR3 length is 14 residues. The CDR3 region has the DNA TGTGCCAGCAGCTTGTACAGGGCGAACACTGAAGCTTTCTTT. Translated, it gives CASSLYRANTEAFF.

The gene calls are TRBV10-3 and TRBJ1-5, with unresolved D. This CDR3 spans 16 amino acids. The V end lost 2 bases, the J end lost 2 bases, and 13 bases lay between the germline ends. Germline V gives CDR1 ENHRY, CDR2 SYGVKD. The CDR3 sequence: CAISEGSGFGNQPQHF. The CDR3 DNA reads as TGTGCCATCAGTGAGGGTTCAGGATTTGGCAATCAGCCCCAGCATTTT.

The rearrangement links TRBV27 to TRBJ2-1; the D gene could be TRBD1 or TRBD2 (5 bases each). This CDR3 comprises 16 residues. V was trimmed by 5 bases and J by 9 bases, leaving 23 bases between them. Per germline, CDR1 MNHEY and CDR2 SMNVEV (reference sequence). This CDR3 is CASSTQTRDGRGEQFF. The CDR3 DNA follows: TGTGCCAGCAGTACTCAGACTCGGGACGGCCGAGGTGAGCAGTTCTTC.

This clone has just one count. The chain has TRBV27 and TRBJ2-4; D might be TRBD2 (6 bases). The germline CDR1 and CDR2 sequences are MNHEY and SMNVEV (reference sequence). The V end lost 4 bases, the J end lost 6 bases, and 13 bases lay between the germline ends. The CDR3 loop spans 14 amino acids. The CDR3 protein is CASSYTGGRNIQYF. CDR3 bases: TGTGCCAGCAGTTATACAGGAGGGAGAAACATTCAGTACTTC.

This clone was picked up one time. This rearrangement joins TRBV19 to TRBJ2-7; D remains ambiguous. Germline loops: CDR1 LNHDA, CDR2 SQIVND (reference sequence). V lost 4 bases and J lost 2, with 9 bases in between. The CDR3 has 13 residues. The CDR3 region is CASSTQLTYEQYF. CDR3 DNA: TGTGCCAGTAGTACCCAGTTAACCTACGAGCAGTACTTC.

V usage is TRBV28 and J usage is TRBJ1-4, with D possibly matching TRBD1 (5 bases). The CDR3 length is 13 residues. CDR1 is MDHEN, CDR2 SYDVKM, per germline. Trimming left V 8 bases short and J 6 bases short, with 13 bases between. The CDR3 DNA reads TGTGCCAGCCACCAGGGAGGGCATGAAAAACTGTTTTTT. This codes for CASHQGGHEKLFF.

The chain links TRBV5-1 to TRBJ2-5; D is unclear. The germline CDR1 and CDR2 sequences are SGHRS and YFSETQ. This CDR3 is built from 12 residues. The V and J ends lost 1 base and 0 bases respectively, with 1 base between them. CDR3 nucleotide sequence: TGCGCCAGCAGCTTGTACCAAGAGACCCAGTACTTC. This encodes CASSLYQETQYF. Looking up the rest from reference TRBV5-1 and TRBJ2-5 gives the full variable domain: KAGVTQTPRYLIKTRGQQVTLSCSPISGHRSVSWYQQTPGQGLQFLFEYFSETQRNKGNFPGRFSGRQFSNSRSEMNVSTLELGDSALYLCASSLYQETQYFGPGTRLLVL.

The chain employs TRBV6-5 and TRBJ1-3; D call uncertain. Germline CDR1 reads MNHEY; CDR2 reads SVGAGI. The CDR3 runs to 16 residues. Deletions cut 0 bases from V and 5 bases from J, with 14 bases between. This CDR3 is CASSYSRTRLRNTIYF. In DNA form, the CDR3 reads TGTGCCAGCAGTTACTCGCGGACCCGTCTTCGAAACACCATATATTTT.

In this sample, this clone turned up a few times. The chain has TRBV20-1 and TRBJ1-1; weak D call: TRBD1 (5 bases). Germline V CDR1 and CDR2: DFQATT, SNEGSKA (reference sequence). The CDR3 spans 16 residues. Deletions cut 3 bases from V and 0 bases from J, with 17 bases between. The CDR3 DNA sequence: TGCAGTGCTAGTAATCCTTTCAGGGTAGTGAACACTGAAGCTTTCTTT. Residues: CSASNPFRVVNTEAFF.

A few counts support this clone. The chain uses TRBV7-6 and TRBJ2-7, with TRBD1 matching over 12 bases. The CDR3 sequence is 17 residues long. Trimming took 2 bases from V and 7 from J; bases not matched to a gene: 12. In germline, CDR1 is SGHVS, CDR2 FNYEAQ. The CDR3 region is CASSLTTGTGGANEQYF. Here the CDR3 DNA reads TGTGCCAGCAGCTTAACCACCGGGACAGGGGGCGCGAATGAGCAGTACTTC.